The T cell receptor (beta chain) described here comes from a study of control samples from healthy donors and cancer patients. Clones were read by immunoSEQ multiplex PCR, and TCRdb kept only the in-frame ones, dropping some. The sample includes about 57,000 clones, 94% of them seen just once. V shed 0 bases, J shed 2 bases, and the junction held 4 bases outside the gene matches. Germline V gives CDR1 WSHSY, CDR2 SAAADI. This CDR3 region has 16 residues. The chain recombines TRBV10-2 with TRBJ2-1, with 7 bases that match TRBD2. Material for sequencing was blood. This receptor was taken from a man between 25 and 39 years old in good health. This CDR3 reads CASSESSGNPYNEQFF. Written as DNA, the CDR3 is TGCGCCAGCAGTGAGTCGAGCGGGAACCCCTACAATGAGCAGTTCTTC.